This entry describes one TCR beta chain. Germline CDR1 and CDR2: SGHVS and FNYEAQ. This CDR3 is 15 amino acids long. Unmatched junction bases numbered 9, after V lost 5 bases and J lost 4 bases. The sample comes from a study of blood T cell repertoires in COVID-19. Study details: COVID-19 samples from acute and convalescent phases originated in the United States, Italy and Spain. PBMCs, B-cell-depleted T cells, or T cells provided the cDNA or gDNA that made up the material.

Here immunoSEQ multiplex PCR was the method, and the copy in TCRdb shows in-frame clones only, minus some. The sample records some 50,000 clones, around 85% being singletons. Sequenced sample: peripheral blood. The chain couples TRBV7-6 to TRBJ2-3, with 7 bases aligning to TRBD1. The receptor was isolated from a human donor in a cohort sampled during active COVID-19. The CDR3 nucleotides read TGTGCCAGCAGCGGTACAGGGGCGCGGGCAGATACGCAGTATTTT. Residues: CASSGTGARADTQYF.